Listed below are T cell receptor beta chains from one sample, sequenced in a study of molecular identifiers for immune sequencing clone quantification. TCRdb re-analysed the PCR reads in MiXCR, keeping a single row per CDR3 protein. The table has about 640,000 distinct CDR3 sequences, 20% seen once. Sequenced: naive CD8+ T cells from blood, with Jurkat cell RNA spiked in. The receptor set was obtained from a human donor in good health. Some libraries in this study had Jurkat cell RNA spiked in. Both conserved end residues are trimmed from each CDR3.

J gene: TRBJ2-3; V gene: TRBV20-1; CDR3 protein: SARDLAGDPADTQY
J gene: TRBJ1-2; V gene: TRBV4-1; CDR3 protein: ASSQDPAEGGFRGYT
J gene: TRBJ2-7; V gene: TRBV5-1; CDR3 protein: ASSLVAGAYEQY
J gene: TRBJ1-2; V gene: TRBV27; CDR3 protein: ASSWTGTYGYT
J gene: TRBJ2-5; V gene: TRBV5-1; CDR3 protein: ASSWYPTGSGETQY
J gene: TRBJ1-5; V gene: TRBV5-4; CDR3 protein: ASSPGQGAGQPQH
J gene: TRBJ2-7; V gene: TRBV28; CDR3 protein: ASSVGQGLDEQY
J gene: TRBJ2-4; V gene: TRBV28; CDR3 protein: ASSFVVWGKNIQY
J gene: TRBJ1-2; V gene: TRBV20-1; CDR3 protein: SARGRDYGYT
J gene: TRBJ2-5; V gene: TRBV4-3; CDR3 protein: ASSQDRGSIETQY